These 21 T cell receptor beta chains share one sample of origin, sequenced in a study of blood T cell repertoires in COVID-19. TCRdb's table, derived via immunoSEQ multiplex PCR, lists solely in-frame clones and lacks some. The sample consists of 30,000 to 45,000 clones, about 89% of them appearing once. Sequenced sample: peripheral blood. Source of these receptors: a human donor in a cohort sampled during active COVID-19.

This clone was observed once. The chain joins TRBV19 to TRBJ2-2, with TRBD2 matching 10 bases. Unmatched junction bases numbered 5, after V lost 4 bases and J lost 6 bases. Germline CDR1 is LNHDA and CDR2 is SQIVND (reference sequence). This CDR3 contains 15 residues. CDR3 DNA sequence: TGTGCCAGTAGTAGTAGCGGGAGGTTCTCCGGGGAGCTGTTTTTT. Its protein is CASSSSGRFSGELFF.

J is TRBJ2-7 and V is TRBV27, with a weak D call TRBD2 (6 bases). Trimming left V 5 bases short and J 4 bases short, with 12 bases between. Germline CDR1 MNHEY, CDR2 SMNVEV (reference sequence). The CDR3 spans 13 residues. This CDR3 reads CASSPRAGYEQYF. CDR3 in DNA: TGTGCCAGCAGTCCTCGGGCGGGGTACGAGCAGTACTTC.

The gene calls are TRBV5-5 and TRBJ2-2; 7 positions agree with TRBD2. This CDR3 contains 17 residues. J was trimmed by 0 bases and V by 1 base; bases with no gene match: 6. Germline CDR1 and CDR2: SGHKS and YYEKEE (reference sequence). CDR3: CASSLSHLAANTGELFF. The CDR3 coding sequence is TGTGCCAGCAGCTTGAGTCATCTAGCGGCGAACACCGGGGAGCTGTTTTTT.

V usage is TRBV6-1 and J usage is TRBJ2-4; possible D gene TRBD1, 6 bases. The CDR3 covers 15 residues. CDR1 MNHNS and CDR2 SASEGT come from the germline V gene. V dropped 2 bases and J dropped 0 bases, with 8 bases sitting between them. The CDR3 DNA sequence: TGTGCCAGCAGTGAAACAGGGCTAGCCAAAAACATTCAGTACTTC. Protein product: CASSETGLAKNIQYF.

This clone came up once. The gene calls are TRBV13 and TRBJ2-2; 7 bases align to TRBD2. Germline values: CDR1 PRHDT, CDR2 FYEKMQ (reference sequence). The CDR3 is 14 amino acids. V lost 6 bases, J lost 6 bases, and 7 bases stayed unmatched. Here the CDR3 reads CASRTVTSPGELFF. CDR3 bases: TGTGCCAGCAGGACGGTGACTAGCCCCGGGGAGCTGTTTTTT.

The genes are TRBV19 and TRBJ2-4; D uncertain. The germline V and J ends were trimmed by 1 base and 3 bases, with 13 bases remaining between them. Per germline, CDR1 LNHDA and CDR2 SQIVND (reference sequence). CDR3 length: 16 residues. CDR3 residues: CASSIVEFSGKNIQYF. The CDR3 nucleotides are TGTGCCAGTAGTATAGTGGAGTTTTCGGGCAAAAACATTCAGTACTTC.

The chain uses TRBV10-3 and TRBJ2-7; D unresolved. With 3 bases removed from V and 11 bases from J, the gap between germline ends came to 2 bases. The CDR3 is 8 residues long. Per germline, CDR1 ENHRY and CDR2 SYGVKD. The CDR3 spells CAISDKYF. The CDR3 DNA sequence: TGTGCCATCAGTGATAAGTACTTC.

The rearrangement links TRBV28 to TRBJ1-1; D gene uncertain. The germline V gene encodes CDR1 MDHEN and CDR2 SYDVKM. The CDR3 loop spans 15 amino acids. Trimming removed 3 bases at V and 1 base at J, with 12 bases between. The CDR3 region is CASSLFSGRNTEAFF. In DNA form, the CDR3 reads TGTGCCAGCAGTTTGTTTTCAGGCAGGAACACTGAAGCTTTCTTT.

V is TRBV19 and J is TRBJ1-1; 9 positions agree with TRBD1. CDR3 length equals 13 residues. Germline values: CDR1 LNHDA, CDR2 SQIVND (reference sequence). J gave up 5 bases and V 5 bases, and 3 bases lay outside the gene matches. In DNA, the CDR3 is TGTGCCAGTAGTTTGGACAGGGGTACTGAAGCTTTCTTT. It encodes CASSLDRGTEAFF.

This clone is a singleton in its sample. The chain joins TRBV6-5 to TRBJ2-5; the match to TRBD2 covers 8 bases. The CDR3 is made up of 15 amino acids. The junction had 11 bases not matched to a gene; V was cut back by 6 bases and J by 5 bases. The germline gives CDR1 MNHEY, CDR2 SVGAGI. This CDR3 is CASSLMARGGETQYF. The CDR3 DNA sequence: TGTGCCAGCAGCCTCATGGCCCGGGGGGGGGAGACCCAGTACTTC.

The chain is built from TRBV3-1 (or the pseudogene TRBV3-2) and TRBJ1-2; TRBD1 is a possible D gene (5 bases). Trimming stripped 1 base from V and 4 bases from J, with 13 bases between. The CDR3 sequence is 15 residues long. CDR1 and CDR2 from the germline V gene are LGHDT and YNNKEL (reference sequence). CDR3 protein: CASSQGGGRGYGYTF. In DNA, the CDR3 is TGTGCCAGCAGCCAAGGGGGGGGGAGAGGCTATGGCTACACCTTC.

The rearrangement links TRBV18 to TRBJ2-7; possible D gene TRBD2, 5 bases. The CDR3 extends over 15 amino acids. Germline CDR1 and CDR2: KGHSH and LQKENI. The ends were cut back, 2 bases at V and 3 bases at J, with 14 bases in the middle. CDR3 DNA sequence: TGTGCCAGCTCACCAGGGAACCAGGCGGGCTACGAGCAGTACTTC. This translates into CASSPGNQAGYEQYF.

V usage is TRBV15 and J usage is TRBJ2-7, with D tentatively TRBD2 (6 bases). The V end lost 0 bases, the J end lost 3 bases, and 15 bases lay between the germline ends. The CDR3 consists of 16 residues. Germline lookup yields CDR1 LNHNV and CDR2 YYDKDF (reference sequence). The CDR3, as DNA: TGTGCCACCAGCAGAGATAATGGGGAGGTTGGCTACGAGCAGTACTTC. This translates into CATSRDNGEVGYEQYF.

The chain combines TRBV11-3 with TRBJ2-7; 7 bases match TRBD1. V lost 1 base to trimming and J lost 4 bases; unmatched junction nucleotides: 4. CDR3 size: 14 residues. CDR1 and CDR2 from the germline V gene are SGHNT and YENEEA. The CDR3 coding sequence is TGTGCCAGCAGCTTAGGGGACAGTGCGTACGAGCAGTACTTC. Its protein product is CASSLGDSAYEQYF. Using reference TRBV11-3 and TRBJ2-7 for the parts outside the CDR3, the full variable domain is EAGVVQSPRYKIIEKKQPVAFWCNPISGHNTLYWYLQNLGQGPELLIRYENEEAVDDSQLPKDRFSAERLKGVDSTLKIQPAELGDSAVYLCASSLGDSAYEQYFGPGTRLTVT.

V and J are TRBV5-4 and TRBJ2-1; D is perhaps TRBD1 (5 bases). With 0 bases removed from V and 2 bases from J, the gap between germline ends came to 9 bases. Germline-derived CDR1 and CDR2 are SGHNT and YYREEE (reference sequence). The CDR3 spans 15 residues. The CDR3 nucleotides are TGTGCCAGCAGCTTGGGGGGCCGAGCCTACAATGAGCAGTTCTTC. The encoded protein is CASSLGGRAYNEQFF.

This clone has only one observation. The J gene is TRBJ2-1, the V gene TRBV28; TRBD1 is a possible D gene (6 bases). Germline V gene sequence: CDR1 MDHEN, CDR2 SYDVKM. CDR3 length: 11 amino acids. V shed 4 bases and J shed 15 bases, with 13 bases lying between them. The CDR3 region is CASSSTGYWFF. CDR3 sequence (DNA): TGTGCCAGCAGTTCTACAGGGTATTGGTTCTTC.

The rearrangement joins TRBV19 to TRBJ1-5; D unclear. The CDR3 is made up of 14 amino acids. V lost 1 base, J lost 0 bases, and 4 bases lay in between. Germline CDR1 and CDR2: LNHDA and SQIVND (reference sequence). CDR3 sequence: CASSIVSSNQPQHF. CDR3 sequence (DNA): TGTGCCAGTAGTATAGTCAGTAGCAATCAGCCCCAGCATTTT.

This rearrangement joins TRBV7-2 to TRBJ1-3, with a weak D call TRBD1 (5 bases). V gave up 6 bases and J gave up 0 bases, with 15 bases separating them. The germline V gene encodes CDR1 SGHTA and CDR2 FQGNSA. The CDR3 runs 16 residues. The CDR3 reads CASSSHRQISGNTIYF. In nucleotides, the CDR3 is TGTGCCAGCAGTTCTCACCGACAGATCTCTGGAAACACCATATATTTT.

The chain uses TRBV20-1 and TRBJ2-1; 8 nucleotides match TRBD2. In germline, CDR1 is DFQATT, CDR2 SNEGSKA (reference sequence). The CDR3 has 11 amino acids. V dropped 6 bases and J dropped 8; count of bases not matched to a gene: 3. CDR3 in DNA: TGCAGTGCCGCTAGCGGGCATGAGCAGTTCTTC. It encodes CSAASGHEQFF.

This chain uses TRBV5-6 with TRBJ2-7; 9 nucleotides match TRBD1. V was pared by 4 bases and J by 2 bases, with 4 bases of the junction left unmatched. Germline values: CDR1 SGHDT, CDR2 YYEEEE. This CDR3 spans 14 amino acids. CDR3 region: CASSPGTGPYEQYF. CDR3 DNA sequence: TGTGCCAGCAGCCCCGGGACAGGGCCCTACGAGCAGTACTTC.

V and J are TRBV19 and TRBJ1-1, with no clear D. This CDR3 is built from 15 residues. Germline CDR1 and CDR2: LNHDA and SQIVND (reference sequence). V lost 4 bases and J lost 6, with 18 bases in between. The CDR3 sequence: CASSTSANVGAEAFF. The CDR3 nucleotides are TGTGCCAGTAGTACATCCGCAAATGTGGGAGCTGAAGCTTTCTTT.